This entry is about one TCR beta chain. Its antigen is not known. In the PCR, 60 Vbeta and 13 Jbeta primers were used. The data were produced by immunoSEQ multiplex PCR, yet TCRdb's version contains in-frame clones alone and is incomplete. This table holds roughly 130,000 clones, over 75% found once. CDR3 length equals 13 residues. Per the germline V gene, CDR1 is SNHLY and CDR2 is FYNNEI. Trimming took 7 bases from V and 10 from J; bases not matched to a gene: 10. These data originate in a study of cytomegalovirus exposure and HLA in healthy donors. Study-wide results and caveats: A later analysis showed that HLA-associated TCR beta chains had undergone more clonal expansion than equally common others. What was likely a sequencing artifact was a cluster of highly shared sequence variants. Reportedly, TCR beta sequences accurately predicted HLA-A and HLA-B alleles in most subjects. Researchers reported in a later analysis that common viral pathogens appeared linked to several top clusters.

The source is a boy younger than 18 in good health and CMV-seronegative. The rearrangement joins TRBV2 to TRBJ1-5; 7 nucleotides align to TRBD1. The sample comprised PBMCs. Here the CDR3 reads CASTDRAISPQHF. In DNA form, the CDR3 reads TGTGCCAGCACTGACAGGGCTATCAGCCCCCAGCATTTT.